This TCR beta chain was observed in a study of blood T cell repertoires in COVID-19. On the study more broadly: Material from acute and convalescent COVID-19 was sourced from the United States, Italy and Spain.

Germline V gives CDR1 SGHTA, CDR2 FQGNSA. The CDR3 totals 16 residues. V lost 4 bases, J lost 6 bases, and 10 bases stayed unmatched. Source study methods: Counts of nucleated cells, estimated from reference gene primer amplification, were obtained. The method was immunoSEQ multiplex PCR; TCRdb's version includes in-frame clones alone and lacks a portion of them. D and trimming come from the DNA, and the V and J calls and clone size come from that table. Seen here are a few hundred thousand clones, more than 75% observed once, and the top ten hold around 8%. The chain couples TRBV7-2 to TRBJ1-5; 9 positions agree with TRBD1. This clonotype was sampled from a woman aged 45-60 years who had recovered from COVID-19. Sequencing was done on a sample of peripheral blood. CDR3 nucleotide sequence: TGTGCCAGCAGCTGGAGACAGGGGGGGGATGGTCAGCCCCAGCATTTT. Its translation: CASSWRQGGDGQPQHF.